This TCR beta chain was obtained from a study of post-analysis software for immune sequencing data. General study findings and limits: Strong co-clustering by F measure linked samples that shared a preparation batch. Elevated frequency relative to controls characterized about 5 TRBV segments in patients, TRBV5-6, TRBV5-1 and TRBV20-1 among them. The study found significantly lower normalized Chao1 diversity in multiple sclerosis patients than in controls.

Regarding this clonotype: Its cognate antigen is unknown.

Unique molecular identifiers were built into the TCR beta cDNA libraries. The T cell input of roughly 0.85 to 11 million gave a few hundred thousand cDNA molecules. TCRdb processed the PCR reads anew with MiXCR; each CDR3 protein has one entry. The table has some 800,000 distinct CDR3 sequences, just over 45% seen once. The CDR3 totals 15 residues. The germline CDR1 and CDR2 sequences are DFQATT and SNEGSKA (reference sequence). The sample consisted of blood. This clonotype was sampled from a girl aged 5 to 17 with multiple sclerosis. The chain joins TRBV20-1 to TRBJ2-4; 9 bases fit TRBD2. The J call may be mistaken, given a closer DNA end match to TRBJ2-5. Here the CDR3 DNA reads TGCAGTGCTTTTAGCGGGAGAGAGTACCAAGAGACCCAGTACTTC. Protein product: CSAFSGREYQETQYF.